This paragraph covers one T cell receptor beta chain sequence. The entry originates in a study of blood T cell repertoires in COVID-19. About the research overall: Sites across the United States, Italy and Spain contributed samples from acute and convalescent COVID-19. From T cells, B-cell-depleted T cells, or PBMCs came the material, which was cDNA or gDNA.

CDR1 is SEHNR, CDR2 FQNEAQ, per germline (reference sequence). The length of the CDR3 is 16 residues. Losses at the gene ends were 3 bases for V and 1 base for J; bases not matched to a gene: 5. Original data processing: Amplifying reference gene primers gave estimates of nucleated cell counts. Clones were read by immunoSEQ multiplex PCR, and TCRdb kept only the in-frame ones, dropping some. That table supplies the V and J calls and clone size; D and trimming were determined from the DNA. The sample contains 180,000 or so clones, about 77% of which appear only once. The clonotype originates from a woman older than 75 with active or convalescent COVID-19. This sequence joins TRBV7-9 and TRBJ2-3; 9 nucleotides match TRBD2. Sequenced material: peripheral blood. Here the CDR3 DNA reads TGTGCCAGCAGCTTTAGCGGGGGATCAGGCACAGATACGCAGTATTTT. Encoded protein: CASSFSGGSGTDTQYF.